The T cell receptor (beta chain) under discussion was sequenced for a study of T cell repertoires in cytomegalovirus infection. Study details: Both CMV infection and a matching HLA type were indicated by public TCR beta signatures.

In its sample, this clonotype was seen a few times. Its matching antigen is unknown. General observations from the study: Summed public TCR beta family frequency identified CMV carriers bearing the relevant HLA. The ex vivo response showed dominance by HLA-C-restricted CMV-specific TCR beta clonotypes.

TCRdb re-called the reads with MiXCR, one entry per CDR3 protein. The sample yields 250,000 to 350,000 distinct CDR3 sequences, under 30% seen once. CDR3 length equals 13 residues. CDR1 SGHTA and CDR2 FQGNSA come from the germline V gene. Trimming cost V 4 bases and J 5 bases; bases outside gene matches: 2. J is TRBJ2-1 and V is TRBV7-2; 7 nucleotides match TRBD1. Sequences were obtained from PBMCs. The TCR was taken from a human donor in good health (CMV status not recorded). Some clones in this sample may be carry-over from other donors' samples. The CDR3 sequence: CASSWDSNNEQFF. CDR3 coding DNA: TGTGCCAGCAGCTGGGACAGCAACAATGAGCAGTTCTTC.